Presented here are 18 T cell receptor beta chains from one specimen sequenced in a study of identical twins. TCRdb ran MiXCR on the 5' RACE reads and lists one entry per CDR3 protein. Here the sample spans about 240,000 distinct CDR3 sequences, 7% to 8.5% being singletons. These data also formed part of another study, on yellow fever vaccine responses in identical twins.

The specimen sequenced was CD8+ T cells sorted from blood. The receptor set was obtained from a woman between 18 and 30 years old in good health.

Comment on this clonotype: A much larger clone sits a single nucleotide away, making a read error possible. The CDR3 bases are TGTGCCAGCAGTTTGCTGACGGGAGGGACCGGGGAGCTGTCTTTT. This translates into CASSLLTGGTGELSF. The rearrangement joins TRBV28 to TRBJ2-2, with 8 bases identical to TRBD2. The germline V gene encodes CDR1 MDHEN and CDR2 SYDVKM. This CDR3 is 15 amino acids long.

This clonotype was found a few times. J is TRBJ2-2 and V is TRBV29-1; D ambiguous. CDR1 is SQVTM and CDR2 is ANQGSEA in the germline V gene. V was pared by 0 bases and J by 5 bases, with 10 bases between. The CDR3 loop spans 14 amino acids. CDR3 sequence: CSVEDGYGTGELFF. The CDR3 DNA reads as TGCAGCGTTGAAGATGGGTACGGAACCGGGGAGCTGTTTTTT.

In DNA, the CDR3 is TGTGCCAGCAGTTTATTGCACCCGACGCAGCCCCAGCATTTT. It is translated as CASSLLHPTQPQHF. V is TRBV27 and J is TRBJ1-5; D uncertain. Germline CDR1 and CDR2: MNHEY and SMNVEV (reference sequence). The CDR3 sequence is 14 residues long. V lost 1 base and J 7 bases, leaving 11 bases between the germline ends.

The rearrangement joins TRBV11-2 to TRBJ2-7; D could derive from TRBD1 or TRBD2 (7 bases each). The length of the CDR3 is 13 residues. Trimming took off 1 base at V and 7 bases at J, with 11 bases between the two ends. Germline-derived CDR1 and CDR2 are SGHAT and FQNNGV. CDR3 region: CASSLGQGGEQYV. CDR3 nucleotides: TGTGCCAGCAGCTTAGGGCAGGGGGGGGAGCAGTACGTC.

The genes are TRBV6-5 and TRBJ2-3; D unresolved. Germline V gene lookup returns CDR1 MNHEY and CDR2 SVGAGI. V lost 2 bases, J lost 3 bases, and 6 bases lay in between. CDR3 length: 13 residues. The CDR3 loop is CASSYDGTDTQYF. The CDR3 region has the DNA TGTGCCAGCAGTTACGATGGGACAGATACGCAGTATTTT.

In its sample, this clonotype was seen many times. This sequence joins TRBV7-9 and TRBJ2-7; possible D gene TRBD1, 6 bases. Germline assignment: CDR1 SEHNR and CDR2 FQNEAQ (reference sequence). This CDR3 spans 15 amino acids. Trimming pared 5 bases from V and 3 bases from J, leaving 17 bases between. CDR3 residues: CASSPPGASYYEQYF. The CDR3 DNA reads as TGTGCCAGCAGCCCACCAGGGGCTAGCTACTACGAGCAGTACTTC.

Only a few counts were recorded for this clonotype. This chain joins TRBV5-1 and TRBJ2-2, with 9 bases that match TRBD1. The CDR3 has 18 amino acids. From germline, CDR1 is SGHRS and CDR2 YFSETQ. The ends lost 4 bases at V and 2 bases at J; junction bases unmatched: 12. In DNA form, the CDR3 reads TGCGCCAGCAGCCTATCTTACAGGGGGCCGGGAAACACCGGGGAGCTGTTTTTT. Its translation is CASSLSYRGPGNTGELFF.

At least ten counts were recorded for this clonotype. CDR3 amino acids: CASSYLPVGDYGYTF. DNA for the CDR3: TGTGCCAGCAGTTACCTTCCCGTAGGAGACTATGGCTACACCTTC. This chain joins TRBV12-3 or TRBV12-4 and TRBJ1-2; D is ambiguous. The CDR3 sequence is 15 residues long. The ends were cut back, 4 bases at V and 3 bases at J, with 15 bases in the middle.

This chain uses TRBV6-5 with TRBJ2-7; D remains unclear. The CDR3 is 12 amino acids. Per the germline V gene, CDR1 is MNHEY and CDR2 is SVGAGI. The CDR3: CASARDGYEQYF. The CDR3 DNA reads TGTGCATCGGCTAGAGACGGTTACGAGCAGTACTTC.

This clonotype was recorded at least ten times. This rearrangement joins TRBV10-3 to TRBJ2-6; D gene unclear. V was cut by 3 bases and J by 0 bases, with 9 bases left in between. Germline CDR1 is ENHRY and CDR2 is SYGVKD. CDR3 size: 16 residues. CDR3: CAISDEEYSGANVLTF. The CDR3 nucleotides read TGTGCCATCAGTGATGAGGAGTACTCTGGGGCCAACGTCCTGACTTTC.

This rearrangement joins TRBV7-8 to TRBJ2-1; the D call may be TRBD1 or TRBD2 (5 bases each). The germline V gene encodes CDR1 SGHVS and CDR2 FQNEAQ. This CDR3 has 15 amino acids. The V end lost 8 bases, the J end lost 0 bases, and 14 bases lay between the germline ends. CDR3 sequence (DNA): TGTGCCAGCTCATGGGGGACCAGCTCCTACAATGAGCAGTTCTTC. It yields the protein CASSWGTSSYNEQFF.

This clonotype was detected many times. The chain couples TRBV12-3 or TRBV12-4 to TRBJ2-1, with D perhaps TRBD2 (5 bases). The CDR3 has 12 amino acids. Trimming cost V 7 bases and J 8 bases, with 12 bases left between them. CDR3 protein: CASNFGVHEQFF. The CDR3 DNA reads as TGTGCCAGCAACTTCGGGGTGCATGAGCAGTTCTTC.

Ten or more counts support this clonotype. J is TRBJ2-2 and V is TRBV15; weak D call: TRBD2 (5 bases). Deletions cut 1 base from V and 4 bases from J, with 10 bases between. The CDR3 loop spans 15 amino acids. CDR1 and CDR2 (germline): LNHNV, YYDKDF (reference sequence). The CDR3 nucleotides read TGTGCCACCAGCAGAGCCCCGGGGTCCACCGGGGAGCTGTTTTTT. This encodes CATSRAPGSTGELFF.

This clonotype was detected many times. The genes are TRBV4-2 and TRBJ2-2; a possible D gene is TRBD2 (5 bases). CDR1 and CDR2 from the germline V gene are LGHNA and YNFKEQ. Trimming left V 1 base short and J 2 bases short, with 17 bases between. CDR3 length: 18 residues. CDR3 sequence (DNA): TGTGCCAGCAGCCAAGCGGGAACGGGCCCAGCCAACACCGGGGAGCTGTTTTTT. It encodes CASSQAGTGPANTGELFF.

This clonotype came up a few times. The chain employs TRBV20-1 and TRBJ2-1, with 12 nucleotides matching TRBD2. CDR1 and CDR2 from the germline V gene are DFQATT and SNEGSKA (reference sequence). The CDR3 runs to 15 residues. The V gene end was trimmed by 6 bases and the J gene end by 3 bases; junction bases not matched to a gene: 6. In DNA form, the CDR3 reads TGCAGTGCCCTCCAACTAGCGGGGGGCTACAATGAGCAGTTCTTC. Amino acids: CSALQLAGGYNEQFF.

This clonotype showed up many times. This chain uses TRBV5-6 with TRBJ2-3; TRBD2 might be the D (7 bases). The V and J ends lost 4 bases and 2 bases respectively, with 14 bases between them. The CDR3 consists of 15 residues. CDR1 and CDR2 from the germline V gene are SGHDT and YYEEEE. The CDR3 DNA reads as TGTGCCAGCAGCGGGGGGGACACCTCCACAGATACGCAGTATTTT. Protein: CASSGGDTSTDTQYF.

The chain carries TRBV12-3 or TRBV12-4 and TRBJ1-2; no clear D gene. V lost 10 bases to trimming and J lost 6 bases, with 12 bases between them. The CDR3 is made up of 11 amino acids. In DNA form, the CDR3 reads TGTGCCATTCAGGAGGCTAATGGCTACACCTTC. Amino acid sequence: CAIQEANGYTF.

This clonotype was seen more than once but under ten times. The genes are TRBV12-5 and TRBJ2-1; no clear D gene. Trimming pared 1 base from V and 10 bases from J, leaving 2 bases between. This CDR3 contains 10 residues. Per germline, CDR1 LGHNT and CDR2 FRNRAP. CDR3 nucleotides: TGTGCTAGTGGTTTGGCCGAGCAGTTCTTC. Protein: CASGLAEQFF.